This TCR beta chain was obtained from a study of T-cell memory formation after mild COVID-19. TCRdb reprocessed the 5' RACE reads with MiXCR, giving one entry per CDR3 protein. The data show almost 250,000 distinct CDR3 sequences, just over 15% seen once. The V end was cut by 5 bases, the J end by 4 bases, with 12 bases between. Per germline, CDR1 SGHAT and CDR2 FQNNGV. This CDR3 comprises 14 residues. Sample: PBMCs or a T cell subset sorted from them (not recorded which). The chain has TRBV11-2 and TRBJ2-1; D not resolved. This clonotype was sampled from an adult woman who had mild COVID-19 (a few samples of this study predate the infection). Cell type and time point are not known. In nucleotides, the CDR3 is TGTGCCAGCAGCCATGTCAGAGGATACAATGAGCAGTTCTTC. Its translation: CASSHVRGYNEQFF. Variable domain in full (rest from reference TRBV11-2 and TRBJ2-1): EAGVAQSPRYKIIEKRQSVAFWCNPISGHATLYWYQQILGQGPKLLIQFQNNGVVDDSQLPKDRFSAERLKGVDSTLKIQPAKLEDSAVYLCASSHVRGYNEQFFGPGTRLTVL.